The next 16 T cell receptor beta chains were all read from a single sample in a study of shared clonotypes between healthy human individuals (dated by TCRdb to about 2020). Receptors were amplified or captured by the immunoSEQ multiplex PCR assay. The clones in this table, taken by TCRdb from immuneACCESS, are in-frame only. Not every clone is retained; where verified, under half of the shortfall comes from an unresolved V gene, and the cause of the rest is unknown. The sample has about 490,000 clones on record, over 65% of them singletons. 10% to 15% of the sample rests with the top ten. Specimen: PBMCs. The source is a woman aged 35 to 49 in good health. Some clones in this sample may be carry-over from other donors' samples.

The chain links TRBV12-2 to TRBJ2-3; TRBD2 is the table's D call, not checked against the DNA. TRBV12-2 is labeled a pseudogene. This CDR3 spans 17 amino acids. Here the CDR3 reads CASRSPQRAGGTDTQYF. DNA of the CDR3: TGTGCAAGTCGCTCACCCCAGCGGGCGGGAGGCACAGATACGCAGTATTTT.

This clone was seen once. The rearrangement links TRBV6-4 to TRBJ1-1; D might be TRBD1 (6 bases). V was clipped by 6 bases and J by 4 bases, with 9 bases between them. Germline CDR1 MRHNA, CDR2 SNTAGT. The CDR3 runs to 12 residues. The CDR3 nucleotides are TGTGCCAGCAGGCAAGGGGGCACTGAAGCTTTCTTT. As protein: CASRQGGTEAFF.

Comment on this clone: Other DNA sequences in the sample encode the same CDR3. The J gene is TRBJ1-5, the V gene TRBV29-1, with TRBD1 as a possible D gene (5 bases). Trimming shortened V by 4 bases and J by 5 bases, and 9 bases separated the two germline ends. The germline V gene has CDR1 SQVTM and CDR2 ANQGSEA. The CDR3 covers 12 residues. In DNA, the CDR3 is TGCAGCGTTGGGGGAGGGGATCAGCCCCAGCATTTT. It translates to CSVGGGDQPQHF.

This clone was seen a few times. The V and J genes are TRBV7-2 and TRBJ2-7; TRBD1 aligns across 11 bases. CDR1 is SGHTA, CDR2 FQGNSA, per germline. The ends lost 5 bases at V and 3 bases at J; junction bases unmatched: 6. This CDR3 comprises 15 residues. The chain's CDR3 is CASSERTGGIYEQYF. The CDR3 nucleotides read TGTGCCAGCAGCGAACGGACAGGGGGCATCTACGAGCAGTACTTC. Complete variable domain (other parts from reference TRBV7-2 and TRBJ2-7): GAGVSQSPSNKVTEKGKDVELRCDPISGHTALYWYRQSLGQGLEFLIYFQGNSAPDKSGLPSDRFSAERTGGSVSTLTIQRTQQEDSAVYLCASSERTGGIYEQYFGPGTRLTVT.

This chain connects TRBV14 to TRBJ2-7; TRBD1 matches 9 bases. The length of the CDR3 is 17 residues. Germline values: CDR1 SGHDN, CDR2 FVKESK. J was trimmed by 5 bases and V by 0 bases; bases with no gene match: 11. CDR3 nucleotide sequence: TGTGCCAGCAGCCAAGATTCCCCTCCACAGGGGGCCCACGAGCAGTACTTC. Translating gives CASSQDSPPQGAHEQYF.

Details on this clone: Germline is not matched at one junction end, which may reflect a read error. V gene TRBV18 combines with J gene TRBJ2-1; 9 positions agree with TRBD2. The CDR3 extends over 16 amino acids. Per germline, CDR1 KGHSH and CDR2 LQKENI. CDR3 DNA: TGTGCCAGCTCACCACGGGCGGGAGGGCTGGACAATGAGCAGCTCTTC. This codes for CASSPRAGGLDNEQLF.

In its sample, this clone was seen once. Being one base from a much bigger clone, this may be a read error. The J gene is TRBJ1-5, the V gene TRBV28; D uncertain. CDR3 length equals 16 residues. Trimming pared 6 bases from V and 0 bases from J, leaving 15 bases between. The germline CDR1 and CDR2 sequences are MDHEN and SYDVKM. The CDR3 is CASSLTVTYSNQPQHF. CDR3 DNA: TGTGCCAGCAGCCTGACCGTTACATATAGCAATCAGCCCCAGCATTTT.

About this clone: A single base separates this from a much larger clone, so it may be a read error. Other nucleotide sequences in the sample specify the same CDR3. The chain carries TRBV29-1 and TRBJ2-7, with TRBD1 matching over 7 bases. Germline values: CDR1 SQVTM, CDR2 ANQGSEA. CDR3 length: 13 residues. Trimming at V came to 6 bases and at J to 0 bases, leaving 5 bases not matched to a gene. The CDR3 reads CSVAAGGSYEQYF. The CDR3 bases are TGCAGCGTGGCCGCAGGGGGCTCCTACGAGCAGTACTTC.

The chain couples TRBV7-9 to TRBJ2-3; no reliable D call. This CDR3 is 18 amino acids long. Trimming removed 2 bases at V and 2 bases at J, with 20 bases between. CDR1 and CDR2 (germline): SEHNR, FQNEAQ (reference sequence). CDR3: CASSLSGTSFSPTDTQYF. As DNA, the CDR3 is TGTGCCAGCAGCTTATCAGGAACTTCATTCTCACCCACAGATACGCAGTATTTT.

J is TRBJ2-1 and V is TRBV28; 11 bases are a match to TRBD2. V shed 7 bases and J 4 bases; nucleotides not matched to a gene: 6. CDR3 length equals 15 residues. Per germline, CDR1 MDHEN and CDR2 SYDVKM. CDR3 coding DNA: TGTGCCAGCAACCTTAGCGGGAGGGGGTACAATGAGCAGTTCTTC. It codes for CASNLSGRGYNEQFF.

This chain joins TRBV11-2 and TRBJ1-5, with D unclear. Between the trimmed V and J ends, which lost 5 bases and 6 bases, there was a span of 8 bases. The CDR3 is made up of 12 amino acids. Germline CDR1 SGHAT, CDR2 FQNNGV. The CDR3 nucleotides read TGTGCCAGCAGCCCTGAAGGTCAGCCCCAGCATTTT. Its translation is CASSPEGQPQHF.

The chain uses TRBV7-2 and TRBJ2-5, with a possible D match to TRBD1 (5 bases). Trimming cost V 1 base and J 1 base, with 10 bases left between them. CDR1 is SGHTA, CDR2 FQGNSA, per germline. The length of the CDR3 is 15 residues. The CDR3 DNA follows: TGTGCCAGCAGCTTAGGACGAACAGGCCAAGAGACCCAGTACTTC. Translation gives CASSLGRTGQETQYF. The full variable domain, rest sourced from reference TRBV7-2 and TRBJ2-5, is GAGVSQSPSNKVTEKGKDVELRCDPISGHTALYWYRQSLGQGLEFLIYFQGNSAPDKSGLPSDRFSAERTGGSVSTLTIQRTQQEDSAVYLCASSLGRTGQETQYFGPGTRLLVL.

J is TRBJ2-1 and V is TRBV5-6, with TRBD2 matching over 10 bases. This CDR3 spans 16 amino acids. Germline CDR1 and CDR2: SGHDT and YYEEEE. V trimming: 2 bases; J trimming: 4 bases; junction bases outside the gene matches: 6. CDR3 in DNA: TGTGCCAGCAGCTTTCCACTAGCGGGGATATACAATGAGCAGTTCTTC. Its translation is CASSFPLAGIYNEQFF.

The chain is built from TRBV11-2 and TRBJ2-7; perhaps TRBD1 as D (5 bases). Germline lookup yields CDR1 SGHAT and CDR2 FQNNGV. V gave up 2 bases and J gave up 2 bases, with 10 bases separating them. The CDR3 totals 14 residues. CDR3: CASSLFVRAYEQYF. DNA of the CDR3: TGTGCCAGCAGCTTATTTGTCAGGGCCTACGAGCAGTACTTC.

The chain is built from TRBV9 and TRBJ2-3; TRBD2 is a possible D gene (5 bases). The CDR3 extends over 15 amino acids. In germline, CDR1 is SGDLS, CDR2 YYNGEE. The germline V and J ends were trimmed by 2 bases and 0 bases, with 10 bases remaining between them. The CDR3 protein is CASSVSGFSTDTQYF. The CDR3 nucleotides are TGTGCCAGCAGCGTGAGCGGATTTAGCACAGATACGCAGTATTTT.

In this sample, this clone turned up once. One junction end disagrees with the germline gene, perhaps due to a read error. V usage is TRBV7-7 and J usage is TRBJ2-2; D uncertain. Germline lookup yields CDR1 SSHAT and CDR2 FNYEAQ (reference sequence). CDR3 length: 12 residues. CDR3 loop: CASSLGTGELFF. The CDR3 nucleotides are TGTGCTAGCAGCTTAGGCACCGGGGAGCTGTTTTTT.